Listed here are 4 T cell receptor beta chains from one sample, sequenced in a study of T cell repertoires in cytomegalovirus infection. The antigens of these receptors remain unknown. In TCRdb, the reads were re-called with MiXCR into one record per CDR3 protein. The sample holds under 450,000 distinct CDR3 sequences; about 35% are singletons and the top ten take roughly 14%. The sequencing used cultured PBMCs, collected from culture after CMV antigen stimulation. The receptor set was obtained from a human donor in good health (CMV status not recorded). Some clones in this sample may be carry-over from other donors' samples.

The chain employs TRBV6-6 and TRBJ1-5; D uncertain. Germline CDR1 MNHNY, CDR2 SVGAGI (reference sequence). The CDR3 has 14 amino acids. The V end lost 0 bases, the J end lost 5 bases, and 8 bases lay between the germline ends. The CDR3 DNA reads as TGTGCCAGCAGTTACTCTAGAGCGGATCAGCCCCAGCATTTT. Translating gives CASSYSRADQPQHF.

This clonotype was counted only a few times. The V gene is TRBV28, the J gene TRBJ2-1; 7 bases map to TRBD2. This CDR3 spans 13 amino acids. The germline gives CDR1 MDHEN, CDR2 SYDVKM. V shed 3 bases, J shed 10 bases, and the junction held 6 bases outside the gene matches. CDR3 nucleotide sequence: TGTGCCAGCAGTTTGAGCGGGGTAGGGGAGCAGTTCTTC. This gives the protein CASSLSGVGEQFF.

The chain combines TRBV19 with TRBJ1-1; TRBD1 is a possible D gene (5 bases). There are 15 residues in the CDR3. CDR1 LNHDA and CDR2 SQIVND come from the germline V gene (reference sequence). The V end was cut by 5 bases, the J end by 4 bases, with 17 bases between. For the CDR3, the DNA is TGTGCCAGTAGTCCCCCTAGGGGAAGAGGCACTGAAGCTTTCTTT. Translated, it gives CASSPPRGRGTEAFF.

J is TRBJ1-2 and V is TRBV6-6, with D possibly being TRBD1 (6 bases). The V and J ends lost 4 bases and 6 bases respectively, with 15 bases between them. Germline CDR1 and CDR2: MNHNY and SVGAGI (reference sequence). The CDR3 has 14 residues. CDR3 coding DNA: TGTGCCAGCAGTTCCACCTACAGGGAGAATGGCTACACCTTC. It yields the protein CASSSTYRENGYTF.